This TCR beta chain was captured in a study of T cell changes during pregnancy in multiple sclerosis. Only in-frame clones appear in the TCRdb table, and some are missing; sequencing was by immunoSEQ multiplex PCR. This table holds about 61,000 clones, 88% found once. The CDR3 is 13 residues long. The germline V gene encodes CDR1 SGHNT and CDR2 YYREEE (reference sequence). V was cut by 1 base and J by 7 bases, with 11 bases left in between. This rearrangement joins TRBV5-4 to TRBJ1-2; perhaps TRBD1 as D (5 bases). The sequence was collected from a female donor with multiple sclerosis, enrolled in a pregnancy study. Specimen: peripheral blood, collected in the first trimester of pregnancy. The CDR3 region is CASSLQGTGGYTF. The CDR3 nucleotides are TGTGCCAGCAGCTTGCAGGGAACAGGTGGCTACACCTTC.